The 7 T cell receptor beta chains listed next were all sequenced from one sample in a study of breast tumors, draining lymph nodes, adjacent tissues. Using its own MiXCR run on the multiplex PCR reads, TCRdb lists one record per CDR3 protein. The sample has around 140,000 distinct CDR3 sequences, approximately 20% seen once. The lymph nodes were axillary draining lymph nodes from breast cancer patients. Source material: axillary lymph node tissue. These TCRs come from a female donor with breast cancer. Some clones in this sample may be carry-over from other donors' samples.

This clonotype came up once. The CDR3 ends on some other residue instead of the conserved phenylalanine or tryptophan, so this is likely a read error. The DNA of the CDR3 is TGTGCCAGCAGTTTTAGAGGGCGTAGCCAGCCCCAGCATTCT. Translation: CASSFRGRSQPQHS. The chain links TRBV28 to TRBJ1-5; unclear D gene. Per the germline V gene, CDR1 is MDHEN and CDR2 is SYDVKM. This CDR3 contains 14 residues. Trimming took 3 bases from V and 7 from J, leaving 13 bases between them.

This clonotype was counted many times. DNA of the CDR3: TGTGCCACCAGCAGAGCTGGGCCGGGGAGTGAGCAGTACTTC. Its translation is CATSRAGPGSEQYF. The gene calls are TRBV15 and TRBJ2-7, with D possibly matching TRBD2 (5 bases). With 1 base removed from V and 7 bases from J, the gap between germline ends came to 14 bases. Germline-derived CDR1 and CDR2 are LNHNV and YYDKDF (reference sequence). The CDR3 covers 14 residues.

There are many counts of this clonotype. The chain uses TRBV6-6 and TRBJ1-6; D not resolved. Trimming pared 4 bases from V and 4 bases from J, leaving 8 bases between. This CDR3 contains 14 residues. From germline, CDR1 is MNHNY and CDR2 SVGAGI (reference sequence). The CDR3 DNA follows: TGTGCCAGCAGTTTGTTGGCTTATAATTCACCCCTCCACTTT. Amino acids: CASSLLAYNSPLHF.

The chain uses TRBV4-2 and TRBJ2-7, with D maybe TRBD2 (6 bases). Per germline, CDR1 LGHNA and CDR2 YNFKEQ. This CDR3 has 15 amino acids. V lost 0 bases to trimming and J lost 3 bases, with 12 bases between them. In DNA, the CDR3 is TGTGCCAGCAGCCAAGAAGAGCGGGCCGACTACGAGCAGTACTTC. Translation gives CASSQEERADYEQYF.

This clonotype was seen ten or more times. The rearrangement uses TRBV7-9 and TRBJ1-6; the match to TRBD1 covers 7 bases. CDR3 length: 15 residues. The junction had 3 bases not matched to a gene; V was cut back by 0 bases and J by 7 bases. Per germline, CDR1 SEHNR and CDR2 FQNEAQ (reference sequence). In nucleotides, the CDR3 is TGTGCCAGCAGCTTAGCGGGACAGCAAAATTCACCCCTCCACTTT. Translated: CASSLAGQQNSPLHF.

This clonotype came up many times. V usage is TRBV7-9 and J usage is TRBJ2-1; D may match TRBD1 or TRBD2 (5 bases each). Germline CDR1 is SEHNR and CDR2 is FQNEAQ (reference sequence). Trimming stripped 8 bases from V and 5 bases from J, with 16 bases between. The CDR3 runs 14 residues. CDR3 DNA: TGTGCCAGCGCTTATCGGGACCCTAACAATGAGCAGTTCTTC. It codes for CASAYRDPNNEQFF.

This chain connects TRBV6-5 to TRBJ2-3; 14 bases fit TRBD2. V shed 2 bases and J 1 base; nucleotides not matched to a gene: 5. CDR1 MNHEY and CDR2 SVGAGI come from the germline V gene. The CDR3 is 18 residues long. CDR3 nucleotides: TGTGCCAGCAGTTACGGGACTAGCGGGGGACGGGGCACAGATACGCAGTATTTT. Translating it yields CASSYGTSGGRGTDTQYF.